The present entry profiles one T cell receptor (beta chain) with its context. Its antigen is unidentified. Libraries were prepared by immunoSEQ multiplex PCR; TCRdb keeps only in-frame clonotypes and omits some of them. The table has fewer than 200,000 clones, about 92% seen once. This record comes from a study of T cell responses to AZD1222 COVID-19 vaccine. Overall study findings and caveats: No day 14 peak samples; only post-peak repertoires were characterized.

This CDR3 is 14 amino acids long. Germline V CDR1 and CDR2: LGHDT, YNNKEL (reference sequence). V was shortened by 4 bases and J by 1 base, with 10 bases between the two germline ends. This specimen consisted of peripheral blood, obtained 28 days after the second dose of the MenACWY control vaccine. The sequence was collected from an adult who received the MenACWY meningococcal vaccine as a control. The rearrangement uses TRBV3-1 (or the pseudogene TRBV3-2) and TRBJ1-2; possible D gene TRBD1, 5 bases. The CDR3 loop is CASSRPGNNYGYTF. Written as DNA, the CDR3 is TGTGCCAGCAGCCGCCCAGGGAATAACTATGGCTACACCTTC.